This TCR beta chain was retrieved from a study of blood T cell repertoires in COVID-19. For the study at large: The origin of the acute and convalescent COVID-19 samples was the United States, Italy and Spain. Sample material is recorded as cDNA or gDNA derived from T cells, B-cell-depleted T cells, or PBMCs.

In the original processing: The assay estimated nucleated cells by amplifying reference gene primers. Profiled with immunoSEQ multiplex PCR; TCRdb holds only in-frame clones, not every one. The V and J calls and clone size are taken from that table; D and trimming were inferred from the DNA. The sample records approximately 210,000 clones, around four fifths being singletons. This clone was recorded a few times. The clonotype was recovered from a woman in her seventies with active or convalescent COVID-19. The sequenced sample consisted of peripheral blood.

The CDR3 sequence is CASSLLSGAPLHF. In DNA form, the CDR3 reads TGTGCCAGCAGCTTACTCTCGGGAGCACCCCTCCACTTT. This chain joins TRBV6-2 or TRBV6-3 and TRBJ1-6, with D uncertain. CDR1 MNHEY and CDR2 SVGEGT come from the germline V gene. V lost 6 bases to trimming and J lost 11 bases, with 14 bases between them. The CDR3 has 13 residues.